The 15 T cell receptor beta chains below were found in one sample sequenced in a study of cytomegalovirus exposure and HLA in healthy donors. PCR was performed using 60 Vbeta and 13 Jbeta primers. TCRdb's table, derived via immunoSEQ multiplex PCR, lists solely in-frame clones and lacks some. This sample's table reports roughly 120,000 clones. Sequencing used PBMCs. Receptors were obtained from a man under 40 in good health and CMV-seronegative.

The V and J genes are TRBV27 and TRBJ2-7; 7 positions match TRBD1. The CDR3 is 12 residues long. The V gene end was trimmed by 10 bases and the J gene end by 3 bases; junction bases not matched to a gene: 6. Germline lookup yields CDR1 MNHEY and CDR2 SMNVEV (reference sequence). The DNA for the CDR3 is TGTGCCACCCAAGGGGGCGGCTACGAGCAGTACTTC. This encodes CATQGGGYEQYF.

The chain links TRBV2 to TRBJ1-5; D is uncertain. CDR1 is SNHLY and CDR2 is FYNNEI in the germline V gene. The CDR3 is made up of 14 amino acids. V lost 3 bases and J 9 bases, leaving 15 bases between the germline ends. The CDR3 protein is CASSERPLPRPQHF. The CDR3 coding sequence is TGTGCCAGCAGTGAGAGGCCGCTTCCGCGGCCCCAGCATTTT. Together with reference TRBV2 and TRBJ1-5, the CDR3 gives the full variable domain: EPEVTQTPSHQVTQMGQEVILRCVPISNHLYFYWYRQILGQKVEFLVSFYNNEISEKSEIFDDQFSVERPDGSNFTLKIRSTKLEDSAMYFCASSERPLPRPQHFGDGTRLSIL.

The chain employs TRBV5-6 and TRBJ1-6; 8 bases fit TRBD1. The CDR3 runs to 17 residues. The germline gives CDR1 SGHDT, CDR2 YYEEEE. J gave up 7 bases and V 0 bases, and 9 bases lay outside the gene matches. CDR3 sequence: CASSLGFWDRRNSPLHF. Here the CDR3 DNA reads TGTGCCAGCAGCTTGGGGTTTTGGGACAGGCGAAATTCACCCCTCCACTTT.

The chain is built from TRBV6-1 and TRBJ2-2; D is undetermined. The V end was cut by 1 base, the J end by 3 bases, with 6 bases between. The CDR3 runs 14 residues. Germline V gives CDR1 MNHNS, CDR2 SASEGT. The CDR3 DNA follows: TGTGCCAGCAGTGAAGTCCGGGACACCGGGGAGCTGTTTTTT. This codes for CASSEVRDTGELFF.

This sequence joins TRBV5-6 and TRBJ2-1; no reliable D call. Germline V lookup: CDR1 SGHDT, CDR2 YYEEEE. CDR3 length equals 16 residues. The ends were cut back, 4 bases at V and 5 bases at J, with 19 bases in the middle. CDR3 region: CASSQIVAGSDNEQFF. The CDR3 region has the DNA TGTGCCAGCAGCCAGATCGTAGCCGGTTCCGACAATGAGCAGTTCTTC. Variable domain in full (rest from reference TRBV5-6 and TRBJ2-1): DAGVTQSPTHLIKTRGQQVTLRCSPKSGHDTVSWYQQALGQGPQFIFQYYEEEERQRGNFPDRFSGHQFPNYSSELNVNALLLGDSALYLCASSQIVAGSDNEQFFGPGTRLTVL.

The genes are TRBV9 and TRBJ2-7, with TRBD2 matching over 8 bases. V dropped 2 bases and J dropped 3; count of bases not matched to a gene: 7. The CDR3 loop spans 15 amino acids. Germline V lookup: CDR1 SGDLS, CDR2 YYNGEE. The CDR3 is CASSVEGTSFYEQYF. The CDR3 nucleotides are TGTGCCAGCAGCGTCGAGGGGACTAGTTTCTACGAGCAGTACTTC.

The chain couples TRBV5-5 to TRBJ2-7; 11 bases fit TRBD2. V gave up 2 bases and J gave up 4 bases; unmatched junction bases: 11. The CDR3 is 17 residues long. Germline V gene lookup returns CDR1 SGHKS and CDR2 YYEKEE (reference sequence). Here the CDR3 DNA reads TGTGCCAGCAGCTTAACTAGCGGGAGTACAGGGGGGTACGAGCAGTACTTC. It codes for CASSLTSGSTGGYEQYF.

CDR3 nucleotides: TGTGCCAGCGGACTCGGTTGGAACACTGAAGCTTTCTTT. This translates into CASGLGWNTEAFF. The V and J genes are TRBV6-1 and TRBJ1-1, with unresolved D. The length of the CDR3 is 13 residues. CDR1 and CDR2 (germline): MNHNS, SASEGT. V was trimmed by 8 bases and J by 1 base, leaving 11 bases between them.

The CDR3 region is CASSFPRQTLSSYEQYF. In DNA form, the CDR3 reads TGTGCCAGCAGTTTCCCCCGACAGACACTCAGCTCCTACGAGCAGTACTTC. The chain recombines TRBV28 with TRBJ2-7; a possible D gene is TRBD1 (5 bases). Germline V gene lookup returns CDR1 MDHEN and CDR2 SYDVKM. Trimming cost V 3 bases and J 0 bases, with 18 bases left between them. The CDR3 has 17 residues.

The chain uses TRBV28 and TRBJ2-7; TRBD2 might be the D (5 bases). This CDR3 comprises 14 residues. CDR1 and CDR2 (germline): MDHEN, SYDVKM. V was cut by 3 bases and J by 0 bases, with 9 bases left in between. CDR3 coding DNA: TGTGCCAGCAGTTTTACCGGACTCTCCTACGAGCAGTACTTC. Translating gives CASSFTGLSYEQYF.

The chain is built from TRBV7-2 and TRBJ1-4; TRBD1 is a possible D gene (6 bases). The CDR3 length is 16 residues. The V end lost 1 base, the J end lost 4 bases, and 13 bases lay between the germline ends. CDR1 and CDR2 (germline): SGHTA, FQGNSA. As DNA, the CDR3 is TGTGCCAGCAGCTTAGGGGCAGACAGGATTAATGAAAAACTGTTTTTT. Protein sequence: CASSLGADRINEKLFF.

J is TRBJ2-3 and V is TRBV5-1; a weak D match, TRBD1 (5 bases). Trimming left V 3 bases short and J 0 bases short, with 14 bases between. The CDR3 runs to 16 residues. Germline CDR1 SGHRS, CDR2 YFSETQ. The CDR3 DNA sequence: TGCGCCAGCAGCTCACGTGGGGCAGGGAGCACAGATACGCAGTATTTT. It is translated as CASSSRGAGSTDTQYF. Full variable domain (rest looked up from reference TRBV5-1 and TRBJ2-3): KAGVTQTPRYLIKTRGQQVTLSCSPISGHRSVSWYQQTPGQGLQFLFEYFSETQRNKGNFPGRFSGRQFSNSRSEMNVSTLELGDSALYLCASSSRGAGSTDTQYFGPGTRLTVL.

The CDR3 sequence: CASGPSYNEQFF. DNA for the CDR3: TGTGCCAGCGGCCCCTCCTACAATGAGCAGTTCTTC. The chain is built from TRBV7-8 and TRBJ2-1; no clear D gene. Trimming left V 8 bases short and J 0 bases short, with 5 bases between. Germline values: CDR1 SGHVS, CDR2 FQNEAQ. This CDR3 region has 12 residues.

V is TRBV5-1 and J is TRBJ2-2, with 15 bases matching TRBD2. This CDR3 spans 18 amino acids. V lost 4 bases, J lost 5 bases, and 9 bases stayed unmatched. CDR1 is SGHRS and CDR2 is YFSETQ in the germline V gene. DNA of the CDR3: TGCGCCAGCAGCCCGGGACTAGCGGGAGGTCTAGGAACCGGGGAGCTGTTTTTT. It is translated as CASSPGLAGGLGTGELFF.

The chain uses TRBV5-5 and TRBJ1-2; TRBD1 is a possible D gene (6 bases). Trimming stripped 1 base from V and 0 bases from J, with 13 bases between. This CDR3 has 16 amino acids. CDR1 and CDR2 (germline): SGHKS, YYEKEE (reference sequence). The CDR3 nucleotides are TGTGCCAGCAGCTTGCCGAGGCAGGGGCCTAACTATGGCTACACCTTC. It encodes CASSLPRQGPNYGYTF. The whole variable domain, remainder taken from reference TRBV5-5 and TRBJ1-2, is DAGVTQSPTHLIKTRGQQVTLRCSPISGHKSVSWYQQVLGQGPQFIFQYYEKEERGRGNFPDRFSARQFPNYSSELNVNALLLGDSALYLCASSLPRQGPNYGYTFGSGTRLTVV.